This TCR beta chain stems from a study of blood T cell repertoires in COVID-19. Study members were between about 18 and 89 years old and lived in roughly 24 US regions. Repertoires were generated with immunoSEQ multiplex PCR, while TCRdb's copy carries only in-frame clones and drops some. The sample holds roughly 250,000 clones, around 86% seen once. This TCR was sampled from a woman aged 45-60 years who had recovered from COVID-19. Sequenced sample: PBMCs or T cells enriched from blood (not recorded which).

The CDR3 protein is CASSQSNYNEQFF. CDR3 nucleotides: TGTGCCAGCAGCCAAAGCAACTACAATGAGCAGTTCTTC. The chain combines TRBV14 with TRBJ2-1; D call uncertain. Germline V gene lookup returns CDR1 SGHDN and CDR2 FVKESK. V gave up 2 bases and J gave up 3 bases, with 5 bases separating them. The CDR3 has 13 amino acids.